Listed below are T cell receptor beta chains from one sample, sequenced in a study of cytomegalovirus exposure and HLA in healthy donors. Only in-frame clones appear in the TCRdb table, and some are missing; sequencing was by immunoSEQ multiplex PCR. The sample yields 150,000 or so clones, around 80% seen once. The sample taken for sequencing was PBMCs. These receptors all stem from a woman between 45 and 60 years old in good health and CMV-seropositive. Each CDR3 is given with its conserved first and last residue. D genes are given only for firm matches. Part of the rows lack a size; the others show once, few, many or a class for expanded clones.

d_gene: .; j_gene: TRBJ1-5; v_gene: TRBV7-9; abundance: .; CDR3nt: TGTGCCAGCAGCTTAGAGGGGAAAGGGTCCAATCAGCCCCAGCATTTT; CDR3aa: CASSLEGKGSNQPQHF
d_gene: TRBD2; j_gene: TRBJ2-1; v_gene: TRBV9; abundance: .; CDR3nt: TGTGCCAGCAGTGGACTAGCGGGGGTGCGGTCCTACAATGAGCAGTTCTTC; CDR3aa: CASSGLAGVRSYNEQFF
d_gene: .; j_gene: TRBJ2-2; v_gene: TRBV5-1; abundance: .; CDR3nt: TGCGCCAGCAGCTCCCTCAGGGGCGGCGATCACACCGGGGAGCTGTTTTTT; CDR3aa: CASSSLRGGDHTGELFF
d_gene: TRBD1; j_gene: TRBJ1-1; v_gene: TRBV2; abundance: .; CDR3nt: TGTGCCAGCAGGGACAGGGGGTATGTTTTCGAAGCTTTCTTT; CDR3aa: CASRDRGYVFEAFF
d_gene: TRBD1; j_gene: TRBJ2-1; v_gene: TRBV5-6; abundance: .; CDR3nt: TGTGCCAGCAGCTTGTGGGACAGGGACGGGGGTGAGCAGTTCTTC; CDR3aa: CASSLWDRDGGEQFF
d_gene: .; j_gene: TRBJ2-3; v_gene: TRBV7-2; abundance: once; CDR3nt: TGTGCCAGCAGCTTAGCTGGGGGCCAAGGCGATACGCAGTATTTT; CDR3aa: CASSLAGGQGDTQYF
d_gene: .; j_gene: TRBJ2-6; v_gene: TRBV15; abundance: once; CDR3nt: TGTGCCATCCGGAGGGACGGCTCCTCTGGGGCCAACGGCCTGACTTTC; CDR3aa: CAIRRDGSSGANGLTF
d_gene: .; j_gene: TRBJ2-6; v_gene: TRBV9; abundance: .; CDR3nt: TGTGCCAGCAGCGTAGGGGCAGGGGCCAACGTCCTGACTTTC; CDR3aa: CASSVGAGANVLTF
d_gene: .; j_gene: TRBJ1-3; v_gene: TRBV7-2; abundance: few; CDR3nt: TGTGCCAGCAGCTTAAGGGGTATTGATGGAAACACCATATATTTT; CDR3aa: CASSLRGIDGNTIYF
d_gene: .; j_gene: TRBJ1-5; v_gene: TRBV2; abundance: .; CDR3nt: TGTGCCAGCAGTGCTGAGGGCGGGCAGCCCCAGCATTTT; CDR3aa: CASSAEGGQPQHF
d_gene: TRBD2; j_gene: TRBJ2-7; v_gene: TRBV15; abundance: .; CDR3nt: TGTGCCACCAGCAGAGATCTGACTAGCGGGGGGAGGGAGCAGTACTTC; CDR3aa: CATSRDLTSGGREQYF
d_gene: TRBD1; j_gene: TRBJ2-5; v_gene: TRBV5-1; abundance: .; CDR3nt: TGCGCCAGCAGCCAAGACAGGGCCAACGGGGAGACCCAGTACTTC; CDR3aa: CASSQDRANGETQYF
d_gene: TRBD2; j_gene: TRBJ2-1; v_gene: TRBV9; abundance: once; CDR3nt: TGTGCCAGCAGCGTAGGCGAGCGGGGGGGCCATGAGCAGTTCTTC; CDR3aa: CASSVGERGGHEQFF
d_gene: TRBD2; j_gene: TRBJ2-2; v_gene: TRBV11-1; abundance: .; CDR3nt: TGTGCCAGCAGCCCGCGAGGGGTAGCGGGAGACCGGGAGCTGTTTTTT; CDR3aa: CASSPRGVAGDRELFF
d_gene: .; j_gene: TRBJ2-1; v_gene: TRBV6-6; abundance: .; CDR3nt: TGTGCCAGCAGTCCGGGCGGGAACTACAATGAGCAGTTCTTC; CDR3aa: CASSPGGNYNEQFF
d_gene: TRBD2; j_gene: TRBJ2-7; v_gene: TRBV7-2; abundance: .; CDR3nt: TGTGCCAGCAGCACTATAGCGGGAACATACGAGCAGTACTTC; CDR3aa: CASSTIAGTYEQYF
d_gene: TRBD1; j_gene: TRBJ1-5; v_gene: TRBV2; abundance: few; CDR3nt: TGTGCCAGCAATCAGAAGGGGGCTCAGCCCCAGCATTTT; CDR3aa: CASNQKGAQPQHF
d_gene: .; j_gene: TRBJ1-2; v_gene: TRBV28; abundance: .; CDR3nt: TGTGCCAGCAGTTTAATGGGAGGGGTCGGCTACACCTTC; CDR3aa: CASSLMGGVGYTF
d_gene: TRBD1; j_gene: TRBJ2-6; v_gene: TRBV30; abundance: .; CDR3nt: TGTGCATACGAGGGACAGGGAAACGCTGGGGCCAACGGCCTGACTTTC; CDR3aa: CAYEGQGNAGANGLTF
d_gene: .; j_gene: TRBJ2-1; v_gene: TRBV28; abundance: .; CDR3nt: TGTGCCAGCAGTTTACCCTTATTAACGGGTGAGCAGTTCTTC; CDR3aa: CASSLPLLTGEQFF
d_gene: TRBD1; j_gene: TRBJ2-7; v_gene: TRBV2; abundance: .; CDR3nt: TGTGCCAGCAATATCCAGGGACAGGCCTCCTACGAGCAGTACTTC; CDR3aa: CASNIQGQASYEQYF
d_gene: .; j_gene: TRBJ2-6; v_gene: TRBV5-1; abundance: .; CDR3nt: TGCGCCAGCAGCTTCGAGGTTTCTGGGGCCAACGTCCTGACTTTC; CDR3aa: CASSFEVSGANVLTF
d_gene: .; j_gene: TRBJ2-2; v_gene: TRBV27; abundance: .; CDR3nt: TGTGCCAGCAGTTCCAGACTATCGGGGGAGCTGTTTTTT; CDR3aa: CASSSRLSGELFF
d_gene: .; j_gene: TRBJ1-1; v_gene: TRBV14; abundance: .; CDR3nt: TGTGCCAGCAGCCAAGAGCAGGGACTCAAGCGGGCTGAAGCTTTCTTT; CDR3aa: CASSQEQGLKRAEAFF
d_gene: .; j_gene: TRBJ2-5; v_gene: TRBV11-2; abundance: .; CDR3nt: TGTGCCAGCAGCGCCTCAGTTTTAGAGACCCAGTACTTC; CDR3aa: CASSASVLETQYF
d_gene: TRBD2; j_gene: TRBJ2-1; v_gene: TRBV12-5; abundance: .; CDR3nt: TGTGCTAGTAGTTCCGGGACTAGTTACAATGAGCAGTTCTTC; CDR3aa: CASSSGTSYNEQFF
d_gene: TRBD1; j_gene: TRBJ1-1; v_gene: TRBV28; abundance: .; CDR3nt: TGTGCCAGCAGTTTACCCGGGACAGGGAGCACTGAAGCTTTCTTT; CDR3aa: CASSLPGTGSTEAFF
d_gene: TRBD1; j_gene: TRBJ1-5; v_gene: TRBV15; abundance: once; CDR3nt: TGTGCCACCAGCACCTTCGGACAGGGGAGCCAGCCCCAGCATTTT; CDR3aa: CATSTFGQGSQPQHF
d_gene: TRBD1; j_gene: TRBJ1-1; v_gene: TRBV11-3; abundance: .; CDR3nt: TGTGCCAGCAGCCCCCAGACAGGGCAAATGGAAGCTTTCTTT; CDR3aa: CASSPQTGQMEAFF
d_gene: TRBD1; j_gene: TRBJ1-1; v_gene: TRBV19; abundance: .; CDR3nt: TGTGCCAGTAGTATAGGACCACAGGGGAGGAACACTGAAGCTTTCTTT; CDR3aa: CASSIGPQGRNTEAFF
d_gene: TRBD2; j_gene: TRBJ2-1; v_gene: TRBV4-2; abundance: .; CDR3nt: TGTGCCAGCAGCCAAGATATTGGCGGGAGTTCCTACAATGAGCAGTTCTTC; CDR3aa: CASSQDIGGSSYNEQFF
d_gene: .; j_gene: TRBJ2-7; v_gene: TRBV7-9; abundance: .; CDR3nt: TGTGCCAGCAGCTCCCAGGGCTACGAGCAGTACTTC; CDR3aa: CASSSQGYEQYF
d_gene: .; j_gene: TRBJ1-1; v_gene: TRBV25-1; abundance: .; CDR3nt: TGTGCCAGCAGGGGAGGGGTGAACACTGAAGCTTTCTTT; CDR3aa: CASRGGVNTEAFF
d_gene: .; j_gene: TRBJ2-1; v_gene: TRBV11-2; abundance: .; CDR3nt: TGTGCCAGCAGCCCATCCCGGGGGGCTCATGAGCAGTTCTTC; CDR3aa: CASSPSRGAHEQFF
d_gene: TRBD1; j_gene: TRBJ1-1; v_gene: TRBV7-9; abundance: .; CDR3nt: TGTGCCAGCAGCTTAGCGTGGGGGGACAGAAACACTGAAGCTTTCTTT; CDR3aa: CASSLAWGDRNTEAFF
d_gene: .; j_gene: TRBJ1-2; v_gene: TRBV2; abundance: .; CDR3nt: TGTGCCAGCAGCGCCGGACAGTTATATGGCTACACCTTC; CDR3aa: CASSAGQLYGYTF
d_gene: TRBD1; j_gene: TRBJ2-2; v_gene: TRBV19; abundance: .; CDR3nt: TGTGCCAGCCAGGGGGCGGGCACCGGGGAGCTGTTTTTT; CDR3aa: CASQGAGTGELFF
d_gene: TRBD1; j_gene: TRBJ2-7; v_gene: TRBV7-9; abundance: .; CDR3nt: TGTTCCAGCAGCTTAACCCGGGACAGGGGTTTTGTTTCCTACGAGCAGTACTTC; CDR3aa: CSSSLTRDRGFVSYEQYF
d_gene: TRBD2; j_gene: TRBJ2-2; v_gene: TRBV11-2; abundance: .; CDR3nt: TGTGCCAGCAGCTTCGACAGGACTAGCGCAAACACCGGGGAGCTGTTTTTT; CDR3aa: CASSFDRTSANTGELFF
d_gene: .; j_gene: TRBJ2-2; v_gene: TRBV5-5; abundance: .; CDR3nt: TGTGCCAGCAGCCAGACTGTGAACACCGGGGAGCTGTTTTTT; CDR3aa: CASSQTVNTGELFF
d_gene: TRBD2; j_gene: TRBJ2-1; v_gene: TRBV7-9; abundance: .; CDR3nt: TGTGCCAGCAGTAGCGGACTAGCGGTCAATGAGCAGTTCTTC; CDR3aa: CASSSGLAVNEQFF
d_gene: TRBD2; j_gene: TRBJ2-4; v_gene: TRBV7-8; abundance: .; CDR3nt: TGTGCCAGTCAGGGGAGAGCGGGGGGACCGCTAGCCAAAAACATTCAGTACTTC; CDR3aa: CASQGRAGGPLAKNIQYF
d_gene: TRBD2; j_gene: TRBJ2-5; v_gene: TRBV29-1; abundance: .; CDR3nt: TGCAGCGAGTCTAGCGGGGACGAGACCCAGTACTTC; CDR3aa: CSESSGDETQYF
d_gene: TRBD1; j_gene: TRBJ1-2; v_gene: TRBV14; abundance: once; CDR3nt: TGTGCCAGCAGCCAAGATAGGGGACAGGGTGGCTATGGCTACACCTTC; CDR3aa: CASSQDRGQGGYGYTF
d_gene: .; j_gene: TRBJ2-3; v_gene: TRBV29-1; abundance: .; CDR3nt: TGCAGCGTTGGGGGCAGGGAAGGCACAGATACGCAGTATTTT; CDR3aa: CSVGGREGTDTQYF
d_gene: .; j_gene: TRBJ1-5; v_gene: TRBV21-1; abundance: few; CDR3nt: TGTGCCAGCAGCTCCCAGGGAGGGGTCCCCCACAATCAGCCCCAGCATTTT; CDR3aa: CASSSQGGVPHNQPQHF
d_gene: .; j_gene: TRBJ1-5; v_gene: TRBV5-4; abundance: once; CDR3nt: TGTGCCAGCAGCTCCGGGGGGGGCTTGGGGCCCCAGCATTTT; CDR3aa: CASSSGGGLGPQHF
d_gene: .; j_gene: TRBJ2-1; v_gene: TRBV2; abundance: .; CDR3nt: TGTGCCAGTGGGGGGACTCGACCATTCTACAATGAGCAGTTCTTC; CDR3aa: CASGGTRPFYNEQFF
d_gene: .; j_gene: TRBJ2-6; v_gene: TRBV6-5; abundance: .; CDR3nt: TGTGCCAGCAGTTACCGTCCGGGGACTGGGGCCAACGGCCTGACTTTC; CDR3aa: CASSYRPGTGANGLTF
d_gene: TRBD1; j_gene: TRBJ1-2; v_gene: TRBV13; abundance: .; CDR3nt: TGTGCCAGCAGCGAGGCGGGACAGGGGGGCCCTCGCGGCTATGGCTACACCTTC; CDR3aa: CASSEAGQGGPRGYGYTF
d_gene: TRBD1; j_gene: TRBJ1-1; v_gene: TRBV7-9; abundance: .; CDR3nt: TGTGCCAGCAGCCCTGGGACAGGGTGGAACACTGAAGCTTTCTTT; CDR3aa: CASSPGTGWNTEAFF
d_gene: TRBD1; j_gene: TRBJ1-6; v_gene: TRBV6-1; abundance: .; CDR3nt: TGTGCCAGCAGTGAACAAGGCAGGGGGCGCGGGTCACCCCTCCACTTT; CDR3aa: CASSEQGRGRGSPLHF